A selection of T cell receptor beta chains follows, all from one sample in a study of blood T cells in healthy people across ages. TCRdb reanalysed the 5' RACE reads using MiXCR and keeps one entry per CDR3 protein. This table has 760,000 or so distinct CDR3 sequences, 20% to 25% appearing once. These data were also filed under a second study, of T cells of mothers and their children.

Sequencing was carried out using blood. These receptors all come from a boy between 10 and 17 years old in good health. The CDR3 runs from the conserved cysteine through the conserved F or W. A D gene is named only where the DNA matches it firmly. Not all rows give a size; the values are once, few, many and, for expanded clones, a class.

NA,few,TRBJ1-6,TRBV12-3/TRBV12-4,TGTGCCAGCAGTCCTAACTTGAGCTCCTATAATTCACCCCTCCACTTT,CASSPNLSSYNSPLHF
TRBD2,NA,TRBJ2-7,TRBV7-9,TGTGCCAGCAGGCGGGGGAGTGGCGAGCAGTACTTC,CASRRGSGEQYF
NA,few,TRBJ2-4,TRBV6-5,TGTGCCAGCAGTTTCCGTGCTGCGGGACAAGCCAAAAACATTCAGTACTTC,CASSFRAAGQAKNIQYF
NA,NA,TRBJ1-2,TRBV29-1,TGCAGCGAGGGAGATGGCTACACCTTC,CSEGDGYTF
NA,many,TRBJ2-1,TRBV12-3/TRBV12-4,TGTGCCAGCAGTTTAGCGTCTGAGCAGTTCTTC,CASSLASEQFF
NA,NA,TRBJ2-7,TRBV29-1,TGCAGCGTGGCGCCTGAGACAGGTCCCTACTTCTACGAGCAGTACTTC,CSVAPETGPYFYEQYF
TRBD2,NA,TRBJ2-7,TRBV7-3,TGTGCCAGCAGCTTAACCGGGAGGGAGGACGAGCAGTACTTC,CASSLTGREDEQYF
NA,NA,TRBJ2-7,TRBV5-1,TGCGCCAGCAGCTTGTCCCCCATCTACGAGCAGTACTTC,CASSLSPIYEQYF
TRBD2,NA,TRBJ2-5,TRBV9,TGTGCCAGCAGCGCTGGGACTAGCGGGATTGAGACCCAGTACTTC,CASSAGTSGIETQYF
NA,NA,TRBJ1-1,TRBV7-3,TGTGCCAGCAGCACACACAGGGAAGACACTGAAGCTTTCTTT,CASSTHREDTEAFF
TRBD1,NA,TRBJ1-1,TRBV29-1,TGCAGCGTTGAAGAACCGGGACAGACAATGAACACTGAAGCTTTCTTT,CSVEEPGQTMNTEAFF